The 31 T cell receptor beta chains listed next were all sequenced from one sample in a study of OX40 agonist ivuxolimab in advanced cancers. Only in-frame clones appear in the TCRdb table, and some are missing; sequencing was by immunoSEQ multiplex PCR. The table has 50,000 to 55,000 clones, 75% to 90% seen once. Here the sequenced sample was CD4+ or CD8+ T cells sorted from blood, taken in a trial of the OX40 agonist ivuxolimab. All receptors derive from an adult with an advanced solid tumor such as melanoma, head and neck, liver or kidney cancer.

The rearrangement links TRBV19 to TRBJ2-6, with TRBD1 matching 7 bases. J gave up 0 bases and V 10 bases, and 3 bases lay outside the gene matches. The germline V gene has CDR1 LNHDA and CDR2 SQIVND (reference sequence). The CDR3 has 14 residues. CDR3 sequence (DNA): TGTGCCACACGGGACAGCTCTGGGGCCAACGTCCTGACTTTC. It specifies CATRDSSGANVLTF.

Here the CDR3 DNA reads TGTGCCAGCAGCTTAAGGCAGGGCAGGACGGATACGCAGTATTTT. It encodes CASSLRQGRTDTQYF. The genes are TRBV11-3 and TRBJ2-3; maybe TRBD1 (5 bases). The CDR3 runs to 15 residues. V was clipped by 2 bases and J by 6 bases, with 15 bases between them. The germline gives CDR1 SGHNT, CDR2 YENEEA. Looking up the rest from reference TRBV11-3 and TRBJ2-3 gives the full variable domain: EAGVVQSPRYKIIEKKQPVAFWCNPISGHNTLYWYLQNLGQGPELLIRYENEEAVDDSQLPKDRFSAERLKGVDSTLKIQPAELGDSAVYLCASSLRQGRTDTQYFGPGTRLTVL.

V usage is TRBV9 and J usage is TRBJ2-5, with 7 bases aligning to TRBD2. The last part of the DNA fits TRBJ2-7 better; the J call may be wrong. The CDR3 sequence is 14 residues long. Germline values: CDR1 SGDLS, CDR2 YYNGEE. This CDR3 is CASSVGAGTHEQYF. CDR3 sequence (DNA): TGTGCCAGCAGCGTGGGAGCGGGGACCCACGAGCAGTACTTC.

Turning to this clone: Distinct nucleotide sequences in the sample also encode this CDR3. CDR3 loop: CASSYVGTGDHEQYF. The CDR3 nucleotides are TGTGCCAGCAGTTACGTCGGAACAGGGGATCACGAGCAGTACTTC. J is TRBJ2-7 and V is TRBV6-6; the match to TRBD1 covers 7 bases. The V gene's germline CDR1 is MNHNY and CDR2 SVGAGI (reference sequence). This CDR3 region has 15 residues. V was pared by 2 bases and J by 5 bases, with 9 bases of the junction left unmatched.

The chain is built from TRBV27 and TRBJ1-5, with a tentative D call TRBD1 (6 bases). Germline V gene data show CDR1 as MNHEY and CDR2 as SMNVEV (reference sequence). Trimming removed 7 bases at V and 6 bases at J, with 13 bases between. The CDR3 sequence is 13 residues long. CDR3 amino acids: CASNREEGQPQHF. The CDR3 DNA reads as TGTGCCAGCAACAGGGAAGAGGGTCAGCCCCAGCATTTT.

The chain joins TRBV18 to TRBJ1-5; the D is unclear. V was pared by 3 bases and J by 2 bases, with 8 bases between. This CDR3 comprises 14 residues. Germline V gives CDR1 KGHSH, CDR2 LQKENI. The CDR3 bases are TGTGCCAGCTCACCCTTCGGGGGCAATCAGCCCCAGCATTTT. It translates to CASSPFGGNQPQHF.

This chain links TRBV29-1 with TRBJ2-1, with 7 bases fitting TRBD2. The CDR3 extends over 16 amino acids. Germline V gives CDR1 SQVTM, CDR2 ANQGSEA. V lost 7 bases to trimming and J lost 0 bases; unmatched junction nucleotides: 12. The CDR3 DNA is TGCAGCGGATCTCGTTGGGGGGGAAGCTCCTACAATGAGCAGTTCTTC. The encoded protein is CSGSRWGGSSYNEQFF.

DNA for the CDR3: TGTGCCAGTAGTCTCGGTCCTCAAGAGACCCAGTACTTC. Translated, it gives CASSLGPQETQYF. The V and J genes are TRBV19 and TRBJ2-5; D unresolved. The CDR3 runs 13 residues. Germline V lookup: CDR1 LNHDA, CDR2 SQIVND (reference sequence). Deletions cut 5 bases from V and 2 bases from J, with 9 bases between.

In the case of this clone: The identical CDR3 is also encoded by other nucleotide sequences in the sample. This rearrangement joins TRBV18 to TRBJ2-5; the D is unclear. The CDR3 length is 11 residues. V shed 3 bases and J shed 2 bases, with 1 base lying between them. The germline V gene has CDR1 KGHSH and CDR2 LQKENI. CDR3: CASSPQETQYF. The CDR3 DNA follows: TGTGCCAGCTCACCTCAAGAGACCCAGTACTTC.

The rearrangement joins TRBV4-1 to TRBJ2-7, with TRBD1 as a possible D gene (5 bases). The ends were cut back, 0 bases at V and 4 bases at J, with 13 bases in the middle. Germline values: CDR1 MGHRA, CDR2 YSYEKL. There are 15 residues in the CDR3. This chain's CDR3 is CASSQDRVREYEQYF. CDR3 nucleotides: TGCGCCAGCAGCCAAGATCGAGTCAGGGAATACGAGCAGTACTTC.

The chain has TRBV6-5 and TRBJ1-2, with 12 bases matching TRBD1. Germline trimming cut 2 bases from V and 8 bases from J; bases unmatched to any gene: 6. Germline lookup yields CDR1 MNHEY and CDR2 SVGAGI. The CDR3 is 15 amino acids. The DNA of the CDR3 is TGTGCCAGCAGTTACACCGGGACAGGGGGCGCCGGCTACACCTTC. Its protein is CASSYTGTGGAGYTF.

This rearrangement joins TRBV5-1 to TRBJ1-1; D unclear. Trimming removed 0 bases at V and 0 bases at J, with 12 bases between. Germline-derived CDR1 and CDR2 are SGHRS and YFSETQ. The CDR3 totals 16 residues. The CDR3 reads CASSLGTSGMNTEAFF. For the CDR3, the DNA is TGCGCCAGCAGCTTGGGGACCAGTGGGATGAACACTGAAGCTTTCTTT.

Notes on this clone: The sample contains more than one DNA sequence encoding this CDR3. J is TRBJ1-1 and V is TRBV7-7; D call uncertain. The CDR3 is 13 residues long. V dropped 1 base and J dropped 1 base, with 4 bases sitting between them. The germline V gene has CDR1 SSHAT and CDR2 FNYEAQ (reference sequence). CDR3 nucleotides: TGTGCCAGCAGCTTAGATCGGAACACTGAAGCTTTCTTT. Translated, it gives CASSLDRNTEAFF.

This clone ranks as medium-sized. The CDR3 region has the DNA TGTGCCAGCAGTCCGGGGGGCACTCGGGGGCGGTTGGATGGCTACACCTTC. It specifies CASSPGGTRGRLDGYTF. The V call is TRBV28, the J call TRBJ1-2; weak D call: TRBD1 (6 bases). V lost 5 bases and J 6 bases, leaving 25 bases between the germline ends. Looked up from germline, CDR1 is MDHEN and CDR2 is SYDVKM. The CDR3 has 17 amino acids.

The chain carries TRBV6-1 and TRBJ1-5, with 11 bases fitting TRBD1. The CDR3 consists of 15 residues. Germline values: CDR1 MNHNS, CDR2 SASEGT. V shed 5 bases and J 5 bases; nucleotides not matched to a gene: 5. The CDR3 sequence: CASSSRTGGDQPQHF. The CDR3 DNA reads TGTGCCAGCAGTTCACGGACAGGGGGCGATCAGCCCCAGCATTTT.

This clone was detected only a few times. The genes are TRBV6-5 and TRBJ2-2; no clear D gene. The CDR3 is made up of 14 amino acids. Germline CDR1 and CDR2: MNHEY and SVGAGI. Trimming stripped 2 bases from V and 1 base from J, with 5 bases between. CDR3 in amino acids: CASSYIRNTGELFF. The CDR3 DNA sequence: TGTGCCAGCAGTTACATCCGGAACACCGGGGAGCTGTTTTTT.

This chain joins TRBV2 and TRBJ2-7; possible D gene TRBD2, 6 bases. Germline CDR1 reads SNHLY; CDR2 reads FYNNEI. The germline V and J ends were trimmed by 0 bases and 4 bases, with 16 bases remaining between them. CDR3 length: 16 residues. The CDR3 DNA reads as TGTGCCAGCAGTGAAGCGGCGGGGATCGGACCATACGAGCAGTACTTC. Translated, it gives CASSEAAGIGPYEQYF.

This chain connects TRBV19 to TRBJ1-6, with D maybe TRBD1 (5 bases). The CDR3 runs to 15 residues. The germline gives CDR1 LNHDA, CDR2 SQIVND (reference sequence). The ends were cut back, 4 bases at V and 3 bases at J, with 10 bases in the middle. CDR3 nucleotides: TGTGCCAGTAGTACGAGACAGATCTATAATTCACCCCTCCACTTT. Translation gives CASSTRQIYNSPLHF.

This chain connects TRBV7-2 to TRBJ2-4; 8 bases fit TRBD1. Germline V gives CDR1 SGHTA, CDR2 FQGNSA. This CDR3 spans 17 amino acids. The V gene end was trimmed by 5 bases and the J gene end by 1 base; junction bases not matched to a gene: 10. This CDR3 is CASSTRTGSVAKNIQYF. The CDR3 DNA follows: TGTGCCAGCAGCACCCGGACAGGGTCGGTCGCCAAAAACATTCAGTACTTC.

This clone has a handful of counts. The chain carries TRBV19 and TRBJ1-4; D not certain. Germline loops: CDR1 LNHDA, CDR2 SQIVND (reference sequence). This CDR3 has 13 residues. V lost 6 bases, J lost 8 bases, and 13 bases lay in between. As DNA, the CDR3 is TGTGCCAGTAGCCGGACGGCGGGGGAAAAACTGTTTTTT. Amino acids: CASSRTAGEKLFF.

This rearrangement joins TRBV28 to TRBJ2-1, with 13 bases that match TRBD2. Germline CDR1 reads MDHEN; CDR2 reads SYDVKM. The V and J ends lost 0 bases and 10 bases, in that order; junction bases with no gene match: 6. The CDR3 is made up of 16 amino acids. This CDR3 is CASSLWGTSGVGEQFF. The CDR3 DNA reads as TGTGCCAGCAGTTTATGGGGGACTAGCGGGGTGGGCGAGCAGTTCTTC.

This clone was counted a few times. V is TRBV6-5 and J is TRBJ2-2; 8 bases fit TRBD1. Germline-derived CDR1 and CDR2 are MNHEY and SVGAGI. Trimming took 2 bases from V and 6 from J; bases not matched to a gene: 8. This CDR3 is 16 amino acids long. CDR3 DNA: TGTGCCAGCAGTTACACCCGTCGGACAGGGTCCGGGGAGCTGTTTTTT. This encodes CASSYTRRTGSGELFF.

The chain employs TRBV29-1 and TRBJ1-2, with TRBD1 matching over 7 bases. J gave up 4 bases and V 7 bases, and 12 bases lay outside the gene matches. Germline V CDR1 and CDR2: SQVTM, ANQGSEA. The CDR3 is 14 residues long. Here the CDR3 reads CSAHLTGRPYGYTF. CDR3 sequence (DNA): TGCAGCGCTCATTTGACAGGGAGACCCTATGGCTACACCTTC.

This chain joins TRBV7-9 and TRBJ2-3; 7 bases agree with TRBD2. Germline V CDR1 and CDR2: SEHNR, FQNEAQ (reference sequence). The CDR3 extends over 14 amino acids. Trimming cost V 0 bases and J 8 bases; bases outside gene matches: 5. The CDR3 is CASSLAASGLTQYF. The CDR3 coding sequence is TGTGCCAGCAGCTTAGCGGCTAGCGGACTTACGCAGTATTTT.

J is TRBJ2-1 and V is TRBV7-8; 9 bases align to TRBD2. This CDR3 is built from 16 residues. The junction had 8 bases not matched to a gene; V was cut back by 4 bases and J by 4 bases. The germline V gene encodes CDR1 SGHVS and CDR2 FQNEAQ. The CDR3 bases are TGTGCCAGCAGCTCCAGCGGGGGGCCCTGGTACAATGAGCAGTTCTTC. Translated: CASSSSGGPWYNEQFF.

This chain uses TRBV5-1 with TRBJ2-1, with 9 bases lining up with TRBD1. The ends lost 0 bases at V and 3 bases at J; junction bases unmatched: 13. Germline V gene data show CDR1 as SGHRS and CDR2 as YFSETQ. The CDR3 has 19 residues. CDR3: CASSLVRTGASNIYNEQFF. CDR3 DNA: TGCGCCAGCAGCTTGGTGCGGACAGGGGCGTCCAATATCTACAATGAGCAGTTCTTC.

The chain employs TRBV7-9 and TRBJ2-1, with D possibly TRBD1 on 5 matching bases. The CDR3 spans 14 residues. V was clipped by 5 bases and J by 3 bases, with 11 bases between them. Germline CDR1 is SEHNR and CDR2 is FQNEAQ (reference sequence). In nucleotides, the CDR3 is TGTGCCAGCAGCCAAGACCAGGGCTACAATGAGCAGTTCTTC. It yields the protein CASSQDQGYNEQFF.

The chain is built from TRBV18 and TRBJ1-6, with D perhaps TRBD1 (6 bases). The CDR3 runs to 18 residues. V gave up 2 bases and J gave up 1 base, with 15 bases separating them. Germline V gene sequence: CDR1 KGHSH, CDR2 LQKENI. The CDR3, as DNA: TGTGCCAGCTCACCAGGGGGGCGACGAGGATCCTATAATTCACCCCTCCACTTT. Protein sequence: CASSPGGRRGSYNSPLHF.

The chain joins TRBV5-1 to TRBJ2-5, with D tentatively TRBD1 (6 bases). The CDR3 sequence is 12 residues long. The germline V and J ends were trimmed by 5 bases and 9 bases, with 14 bases remaining between them. The germline V gene encodes CDR1 SGHRS and CDR2 YFSETQ. DNA of the CDR3: TGCGCCAGCAGTGGACAGAGCGTACCCCAGTACTTC. Residues: CASSGQSVPQYF.

In this sample, this clone is medium-sized (0.01 to 0.1%). CDR3 sequence: CASKGTGLNEKLFF. The CDR3 DNA reads TGTGCCAGTAAGGGGACAGGCCTTAATGAAAAACTGTTTTTT. The J gene is TRBJ1-4, the V gene TRBV19; 8 nucleotides line up with TRBD1. The V gene's germline CDR1 is LNHDA and CDR2 SQIVND (reference sequence). Trimming at V came to 7 bases and at J to 4 bases, leaving 5 bases not matched to a gene. The CDR3 totals 14 residues.

A single count supports this clone. The CDR3, as DNA: TGCGCCAGCAGTCCTGAAGGGGTCAATCAGCCCCAGCATTTT. Protein sequence: CASSPEGVNQPQHF. This sequence joins TRBV5-1 and TRBJ1-5; weak D call: TRBD1 (5 bases). V was shortened by 5 bases and J by 3 bases, with 12 bases between the two germline ends. In germline, CDR1 is SGHRS, CDR2 YFSETQ. This CDR3 has 14 amino acids.